This T cell receptor beta chain comes out of a study of identical twins. General study points: Rather than following the same donors, the conclusions depended on cross-sectional statistical analysis. Low generation probability was overrepresented in out-of-frame alpha sequences shared by twins. For zero-insertion analyses, partial confounding could come from invariant MAIT and iNKT cells.

In its sample, this clonotype was seen many times. The antigen remains undetermined. TCRdb independently ran MiXCR on the 5' RACE reads; one entry per CDR3 protein. The sample lists 690,000 or so distinct CDR3 sequences, 8.6% occurring once. This CDR3 has 14 amino acids. Trimming took 1 base from V and 4 from J, leaving 10 bases between them. Germline assignment: CDR1 LNHNV and CDR2 YYDKDF (reference sequence). This sample was shared with a second study, whose subject was yellow fever vaccine responses in identical twins. This second study says: Vaccine T cell responses of twins reportedly seemed partly convergent and partly personalized.

The sequence was collected from a woman aged 18-29 years in good health. Sequenced: PBMCs. The chain is built from TRBV15 and TRBJ1-1, with no clear D. The CDR3 DNA sequence: TGTGCCACCAGCAGAGCGGAAGGGTCCACTGAAGCTTTCTTT. It yields the protein CATSRAEGSTEAFF.